This T cell receptor beta chain appears in the sequencing data of a study of regulatory T cells in long-lasting Graves disease. CDR3 regions were amplified by Arm-PCR using iRepertoire HTBI primers to build TCR beta libraries. TCRdb re-derived calls from the multiplex PCR reads in MiXCR, one entry per CDR3 protein. The sample yields about 540,000 distinct CDR3 sequences, roughly 13% seen once. Germline V gene sequence: CDR1 SGHVS, CDR2 FNYEAQ. With 7 bases clipped from V and 2 bases from J, the junction kept 8 bases outside the gene matches. This CDR3 contains 14 residues. The time point here: newly diagnosed GD, antithyroid drugs for less than 3 months. The TCR library was made from RNA extracted from PBMCs. This sample also belongs to another study, concerning T cells in Graves' hyperthyroidism and ophthalmopathy.

The sequences come from peripheral blood mononuclear cells (PBMCs), collected at new diagnosis, from a patient treated with antithyroid drugs. This chain joins TRBV7-6 and TRBJ2-7; 7 nucleotides agree with TRBD2. The source is a man aged 30-40 years with Graves disease. This chain's CDR3 is CASKMLSGPYEQYF. In DNA, the CDR3 is TGTGCCAGCAAGATGCTTAGCGGGCCCTACGAGCAGTACTTC.